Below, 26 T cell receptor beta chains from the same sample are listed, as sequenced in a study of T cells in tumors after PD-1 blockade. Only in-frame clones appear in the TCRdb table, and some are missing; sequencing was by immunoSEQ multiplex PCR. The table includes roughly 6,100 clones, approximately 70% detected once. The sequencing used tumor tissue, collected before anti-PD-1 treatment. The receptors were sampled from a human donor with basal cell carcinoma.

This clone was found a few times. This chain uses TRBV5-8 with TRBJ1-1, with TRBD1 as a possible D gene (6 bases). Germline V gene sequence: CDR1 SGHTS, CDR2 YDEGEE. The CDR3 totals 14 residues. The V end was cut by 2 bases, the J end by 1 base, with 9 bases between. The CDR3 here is CASSFRGRNTEAFF. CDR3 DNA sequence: TGTGCCAGCAGCTTCAGGGGCAGGAACACTGAAGCTTTCTTT.

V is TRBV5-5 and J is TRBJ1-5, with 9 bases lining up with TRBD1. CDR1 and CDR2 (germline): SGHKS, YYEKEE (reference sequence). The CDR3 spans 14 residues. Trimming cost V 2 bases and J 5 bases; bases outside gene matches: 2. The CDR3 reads CASSFRTGDQPQHF. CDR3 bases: TGTGCCAGCAGCTTCAGGACAGGGGATCAGCCCCAGCATTTT. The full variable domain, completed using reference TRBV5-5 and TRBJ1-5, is DAGVTQSPTHLIKTRGQQVTLRCSPISGHKSVSWYQQVLGQGPQFIFQYYEKEERGRGNFPDRFSARQFPNYSSELNVNALLLGDSALYLCASSFRTGDQPQHFGDGTRLSIL.

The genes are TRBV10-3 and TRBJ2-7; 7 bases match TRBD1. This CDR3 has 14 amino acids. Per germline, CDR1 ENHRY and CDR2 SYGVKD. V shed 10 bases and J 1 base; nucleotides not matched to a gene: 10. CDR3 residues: CATHRDRTSYEQYF. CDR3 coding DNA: TGTGCCACCCACCGGGACAGAACATCCTACGAGCAGTACTTC.

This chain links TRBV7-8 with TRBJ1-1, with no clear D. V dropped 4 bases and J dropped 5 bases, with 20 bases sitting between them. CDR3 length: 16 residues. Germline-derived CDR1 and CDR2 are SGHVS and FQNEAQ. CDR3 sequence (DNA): TGTGCCAGCAGCTATCGTCGGGGTGGAAGTAAGACTGAAGCTTTCTTT. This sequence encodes CASSYRRGGSKTEAFF.

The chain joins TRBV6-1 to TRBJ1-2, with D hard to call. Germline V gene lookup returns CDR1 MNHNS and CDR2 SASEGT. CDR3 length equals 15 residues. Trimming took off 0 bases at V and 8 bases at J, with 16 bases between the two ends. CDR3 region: CASSEAGGLYGGYTF. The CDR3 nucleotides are TGTGCCAGCAGTGAAGCGGGAGGTCTTTACGGGGGCTACACCTTC.

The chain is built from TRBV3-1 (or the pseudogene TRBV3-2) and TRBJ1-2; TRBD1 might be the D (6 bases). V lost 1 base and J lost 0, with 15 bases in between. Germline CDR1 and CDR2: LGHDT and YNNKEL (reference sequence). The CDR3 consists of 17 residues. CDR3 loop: CASSQVGADGTNYGYTF. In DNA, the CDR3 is TGTGCCAGCAGCCAAGTGGGGGCCGACGGGACTAACTATGGCTACACCTTC.

Here the CDR3 reads CASSSLTGGPILYTEAFF. The DNA for the CDR3 is TGTGCCAGCAGTTCCCTGACAGGGGGCCCAATTCTGTACACTGAAGCTTTCTTT. This sequence joins TRBV27 and TRBJ1-1; 10 bases match TRBD1. CDR3 length equals 18 residues. The ends lost 4 bases at V and 3 bases at J; junction bases unmatched: 14. The V gene's germline CDR1 is MNHEY and CDR2 SMNVEV (reference sequence).

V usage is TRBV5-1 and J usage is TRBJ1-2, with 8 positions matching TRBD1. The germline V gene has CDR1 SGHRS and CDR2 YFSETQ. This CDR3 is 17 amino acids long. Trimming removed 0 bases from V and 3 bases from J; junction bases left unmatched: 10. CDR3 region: CASSLEAGGNSDYGYTF. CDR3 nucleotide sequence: TGCGCCAGCAGCTTGGAGGCAGGGGGCAACAGTGACTATGGCTACACCTTC.

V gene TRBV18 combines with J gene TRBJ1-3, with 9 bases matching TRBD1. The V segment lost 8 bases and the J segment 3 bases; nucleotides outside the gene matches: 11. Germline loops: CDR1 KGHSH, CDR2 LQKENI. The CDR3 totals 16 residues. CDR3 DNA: TGTGCCAGCACTGGATTACAGGGGGCTATTGGAAACACCATATATTTT. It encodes CASTGLQGAIGNTIYF.

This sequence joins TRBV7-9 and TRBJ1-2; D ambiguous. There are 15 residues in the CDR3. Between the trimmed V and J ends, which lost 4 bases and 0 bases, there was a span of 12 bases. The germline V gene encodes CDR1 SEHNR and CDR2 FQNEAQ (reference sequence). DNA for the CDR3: TGTGCCAGCAGCTACCCCAGGAAAGCTAACTATGGCTACACCTTC. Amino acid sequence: CASSYPRKANYGYTF. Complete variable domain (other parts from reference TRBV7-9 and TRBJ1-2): DTGVSQNPRHKITKRGQNVTFRCDPISEHNRLYWYRQTLGQGPEFLTYFQNEAQLEKSRLLSDRFSAERPKGSFSTLEIQRTEQGDSAMYLCASSYPRKANYGYTFGSGTRLTVV.

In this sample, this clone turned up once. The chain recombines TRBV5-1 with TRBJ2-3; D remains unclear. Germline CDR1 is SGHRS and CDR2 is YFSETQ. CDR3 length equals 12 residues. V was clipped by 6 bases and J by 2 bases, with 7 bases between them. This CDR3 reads CASKTTTDTQYF. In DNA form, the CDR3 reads TGCGCCAGCAAAACCACCACAGATACGCAGTATTTT.

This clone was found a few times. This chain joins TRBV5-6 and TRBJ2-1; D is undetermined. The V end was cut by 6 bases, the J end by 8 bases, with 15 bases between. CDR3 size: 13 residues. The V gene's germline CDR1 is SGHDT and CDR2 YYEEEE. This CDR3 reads CASNQVLAYEQFF. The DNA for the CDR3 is TGTGCCAGCAACCAGGTCCTCGCTTATGAGCAGTTCTTC. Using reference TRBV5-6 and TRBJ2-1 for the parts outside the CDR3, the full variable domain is DAGVTQSPTHLIKTRGQQVTLRCSPKSGHDTVSWYQQALGQGPQFIFQYYEEEERQRGNFPDRFSGHQFPNYSSELNVNALLLGDSALYLCASNQVLAYEQFFGPGTRLTVL.

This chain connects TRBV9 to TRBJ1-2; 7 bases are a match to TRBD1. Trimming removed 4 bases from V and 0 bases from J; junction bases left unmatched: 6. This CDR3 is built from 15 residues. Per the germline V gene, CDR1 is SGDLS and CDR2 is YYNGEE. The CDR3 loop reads CASSPTGTANYGYTF. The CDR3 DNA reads TGTGCCAGCAGCCCCACTGGGACAGCTAACTATGGCTACACCTTC.

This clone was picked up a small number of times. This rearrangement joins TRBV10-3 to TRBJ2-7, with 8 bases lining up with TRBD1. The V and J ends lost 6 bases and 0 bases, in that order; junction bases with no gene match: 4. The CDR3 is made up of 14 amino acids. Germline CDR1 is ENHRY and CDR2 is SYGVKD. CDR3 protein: CAISRTGSSYEQYF. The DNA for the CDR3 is TGTGCCATCAGCCGGACAGGGAGCTCCTACGAGCAGTACTTC.

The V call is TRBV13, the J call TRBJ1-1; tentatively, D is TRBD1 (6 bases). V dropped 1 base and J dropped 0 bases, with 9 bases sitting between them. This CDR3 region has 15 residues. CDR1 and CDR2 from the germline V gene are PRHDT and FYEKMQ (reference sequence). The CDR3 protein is CASSLEDRLNTEAFF. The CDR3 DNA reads TGTGCCAGCAGCTTAGAGGACAGATTGAACACTGAAGCTTTCTTT.

CDR3 nucleotide sequence: TGTGCCAGCACTTTAGGACAGGGGGTGAATTCACCCCTCCACTTT. Its translation is CASTLGQGVNSPLHF. The chain employs TRBV2 and TRBJ1-6, with 10 bases fitting TRBD1. J lost 7 bases, V lost 7 bases, and 7 bases had no gene match. Germline V gene sequence: CDR1 SNHLY, CDR2 FYNNEI. This CDR3 spans 15 amino acids.

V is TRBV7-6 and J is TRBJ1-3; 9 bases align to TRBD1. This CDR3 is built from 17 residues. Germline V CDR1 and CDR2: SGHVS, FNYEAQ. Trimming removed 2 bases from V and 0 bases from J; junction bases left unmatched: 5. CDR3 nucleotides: TGTGCCAGCAGCTTAACGGGACAGGGCTTCTCTGGAAACACCATATATTTT. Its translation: CASSLTGQGFSGNTIYF. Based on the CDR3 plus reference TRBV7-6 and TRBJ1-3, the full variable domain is GAGVSQSPRYKVTKRGQDVALRCDPISGHVSLYWYRQALGQGPEFLTYFNYEAQQDKSGLPNDRFSAERPEGSISTLTIQRTEQRDSAMYRCASSLTGQGFSGNTIYFGEGSWLTVV.

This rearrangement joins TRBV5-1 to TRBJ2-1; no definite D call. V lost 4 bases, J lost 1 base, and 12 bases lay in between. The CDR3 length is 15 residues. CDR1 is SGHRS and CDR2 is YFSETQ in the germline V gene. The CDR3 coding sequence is TGCGCCAGCAGCGCGGAGACAAATTCCTACAATGAGCAGTTCTTC. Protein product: CASSAETNSYNEQFF.

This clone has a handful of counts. The CDR3 sequence: CASSDGGFGNQPQHF. As DNA, the CDR3 is TGTGCCAGCAGTGATGGGGGCTTCGGCAATCAGCCCCAGCATTTT. The chain employs TRBV6-1 and TRBJ1-5, with D maybe TRBD1 (6 bases). The CDR3 totals 15 residues. Trimming took off 3 bases at V and 2 bases at J, with 11 bases between the two ends. Germline values: CDR1 MNHNS, CDR2 SASEGT.

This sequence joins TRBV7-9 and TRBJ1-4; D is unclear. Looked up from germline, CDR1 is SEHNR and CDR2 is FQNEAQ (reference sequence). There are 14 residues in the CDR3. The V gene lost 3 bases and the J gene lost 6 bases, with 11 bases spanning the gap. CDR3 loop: CASSFRTEHEKLFF. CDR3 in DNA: TGTGCCAGCAGCTTCCGGACGGAGCATGAAAAACTGTTTTTT.

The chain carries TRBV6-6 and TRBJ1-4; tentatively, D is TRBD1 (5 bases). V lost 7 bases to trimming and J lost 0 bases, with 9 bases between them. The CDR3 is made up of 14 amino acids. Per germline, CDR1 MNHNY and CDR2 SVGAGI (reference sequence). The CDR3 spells CASKDTTTNEKLFF. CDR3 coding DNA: TGTGCCAGCAAGGACACGACAACTAATGAAAAACTGTTTTTT.

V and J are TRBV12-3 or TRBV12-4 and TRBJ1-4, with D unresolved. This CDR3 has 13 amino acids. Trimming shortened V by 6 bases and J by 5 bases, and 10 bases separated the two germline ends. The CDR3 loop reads CASRASGNEKLFF. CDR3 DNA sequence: TGTGCCAGCAGGGCTAGTGGGAATGAAAAACTGTTTTTT.

CDR3 coding DNA: TGTGCCAGCGACAGGGGCTATGGCTACACCTTC. The encoded protein is CASDRGYGYTF. V gene TRBV6-5 combines with J gene TRBJ1-2; 8 nucleotides agree with TRBD1. V lost 8 bases to trimming and J lost 4 bases; unmatched junction nucleotides: 0. The germline CDR1 and CDR2 sequences are MNHEY and SVGAGI. CDR3 length: 11 residues.

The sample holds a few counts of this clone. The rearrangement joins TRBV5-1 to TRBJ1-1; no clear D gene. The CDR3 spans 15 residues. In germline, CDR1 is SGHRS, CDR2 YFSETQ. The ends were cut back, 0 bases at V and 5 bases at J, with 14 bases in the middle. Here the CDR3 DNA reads TGCGCCAGCAGCTTGGCCCCAGAGGGCTGGACTGAAGCTTTCTTT. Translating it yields CASSLAPEGWTEAFF.

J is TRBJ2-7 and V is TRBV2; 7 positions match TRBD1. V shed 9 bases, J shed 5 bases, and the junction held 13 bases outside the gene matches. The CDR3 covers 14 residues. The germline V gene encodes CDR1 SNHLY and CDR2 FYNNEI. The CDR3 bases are TGTGCCAGATCTGACAGGGCGAATTGGAACGAGCAGTACTTC. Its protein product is CARSDRANWNEQYF.

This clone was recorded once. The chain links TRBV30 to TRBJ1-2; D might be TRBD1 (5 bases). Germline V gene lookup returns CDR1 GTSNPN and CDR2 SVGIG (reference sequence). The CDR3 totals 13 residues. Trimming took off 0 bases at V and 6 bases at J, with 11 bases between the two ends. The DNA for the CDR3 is TGTGCCTGGAGTGTACGCCGGGGCGATGGCTACACCTTC. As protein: CAWSVRRGDGYTF.